The text below deals with one TCR beta chain. This CDR3 is 18 amino acids long. Per the germline V gene, CDR1 is GTSNPN and CDR2 is SVGIG (reference sequence). With V trimmed by 2 bases and J by 0 bases, 13 bases remained unmatched. Generated by immunoSEQ multiplex PCR, the TCRdb table keeps only in-frame clones and is missing some. This table holds approximately 31,000 clones, roughly 91% found once. The sample originates from a study of T cell changes during pregnancy in multiple sclerosis. The receptor was derived from a female donor with multiple sclerosis, enrolled in a pregnancy study. V and J are TRBV30 and TRBJ1-1; 9 bases line up with TRBD1. The material was CD4+ T cells from peripheral blood mononuclear cells, obtained in the second trimester of pregnancy. The CDR3 region has the DNA TGTGCCTGGAGTCGACCGGGACAGGGAGGACCCTTGAACACTGAAGCTTTCTTT. Translation gives CAWSRPGQGGPLNTEAFF.